The present TCR beta chain was sequenced within a study of early T cells in non-severe SARS-CoV-2 infection. Looking at the study overall: Sequencing of bulk RNA from unsorted whole blood was done, without chain pairing. Overall study results and limits: VDJdb-based annotation leaned toward anti-spike CD8 responses and missed private and CD4 specificities.

The TCR library protocol attached unique molecular identifiers to the individual cDNA molecules. MiXCR, applied by TCRdb to the 5' RACE reads, yields one record per CDR3 protein. Among roughly 30,000 distinct CDR3 sequences, more than 4% were seen once, and the ten largest hold about 5.7%. This clonotype occurred many times. Its antigen is unknown. The CDR3 runs 14 residues. Trimming shortened V by 6 bases and J by 7 bases, and 16 bases separated the two germline ends. This TCR came from an adult who was a healthcare worker with PCR-confirmed SARS-CoV-2 infection or an uninfected control (not recorded which). This chain links TRBV12-3 or TRBV12-4 with TRBJ2-4, with a weak D call TRBD1 (5 bases). The source material was whole blood. The DNA for the CDR3 is TGTGCCAGCAGCGCCAGGACACTGGGGAACATTCAGTACTTC. Its protein is CASSARTLGNIQYF.